The source of this T cell receptor (beta chain) is a study of radiotherapy plus CTLA-4 blockade in lung cancer. Profiled with immunoSEQ multiplex PCR; TCRdb holds only in-frame clones, not every one. In the table there are about 73,000 clones, more than 75% of which are singletons. V was shortened by 3 bases and J by 6 bases, with 10 bases between the two germline ends. CDR3 length: 12 amino acids. Germline values: CDR1 SGHNT, CDR2 YYREEE (reference sequence). The sequence was collected from a human donor with non-small cell lung cancer that progressed on radiotherapy plus ipilimumab. The sample in question was peripheral blood, obtained from a patient treated with radiotherapy plus ipilimumab. The rearrangement joins TRBV5-4 to TRBJ2-7, with D perhaps TRBD1 (6 bases). Here the CDR3 reads CASSSTGTEQYF. CDR3 in DNA: TGTGCCAGCAGCTCCACAGGGACCGAGCAGTACTTC.